The rows below give T cell receptor beta chains drawn from one sample of a study of beta chain features in type 1 diabetes. Repertoires were generated with immunoSEQ multiplex PCR, while TCRdb's copy carries only in-frame clones and drops some. The sample contains 200,000 to 250,000 clones, 7.5% to 10% of which appear only once. Input material: naive CD4+ T cells from blood. These receptors all come from a woman under 30 in good health. Both conserved end residues are part of each CDR3. The D gene is left open where the match is weak. The size entry is marked missing in some rows and otherwise reads once, few, many or a size class.

v_call: TRBV6-6; j_call: TRBJ1-1; clone_size: few; d_call: .; cdr3_nt: TGTGCCAGCAGTTACAGGGCAGGGGAAGGCACTGAAGCTTTCTTT; cdr3_aa: CASSYRAGEGTEAFF
v_call: TRBV5-1; j_call: TRBJ2-5; clone_size: few; d_call: TRBD1; cdr3_nt: TGCGCCAGCAGCCCCTGGGGCCAGGGGGCGTCAGTGGAGACCCAGTACTTC; cdr3_aa: CASSPWGQGASVETQYF
v_call: TRBV9; j_call: TRBJ2-1; clone_size: .; d_call: .; cdr3_nt: TGTGCCAGCAGCGCACAACTAGTAGGCCCTTCCAGTGAGCAGTTCTTC; cdr3_aa: CASSAQLVGPSSEQFF
v_call: TRBV11-2; j_call: TRBJ1-3; clone_size: few; d_call: TRBD1; cdr3_nt: TGTGCCAGCAGCTGGGGACAGGGTATGAGCACCATATATTTT; cdr3_aa: CASSWGQGMSTIYF
v_call: TRBV5-4; j_call: TRBJ1-4; clone_size: .; d_call: TRBD1; cdr3_nt: TGTGCCAGCGGACAGGGTTCGCCTAATGAAAAACTGTTTTTT; cdr3_aa: CASGQGSPNEKLFF
v_call: TRBV5-4; j_call: TRBJ1-2; clone_size: .; d_call: .; cdr3_nt: TGTGCCAGCAGAGGGGGGGACACCATTGCCCTTCCTTATGGCTACACCTTC; cdr3_aa: CASRGGDTIALPYGYTF
v_call: TRBV2; j_call: TRBJ2-7; clone_size: few; d_call: TRBD2; cdr3_nt: TGTGCCAGCAGAGGACTAGCGGGGGCCTACGAGCAGTACTTC; cdr3_aa: CASRGLAGAYEQYF
v_call: TRBV7-9; j_call: TRBJ2-5; clone_size: .; d_call: TRBD2; cdr3_nt: TGTGCCAGCCGGGAGGGGGGGGTACAAGAGACCCAGTACTTC; cdr3_aa: CASREGGVQETQYF
v_call: TRBV30; j_call: TRBJ2-3; clone_size: .; d_call: .; cdr3_nt: TGTGCCTGGAGCATAGGGGCGCGGACGACAGATACGCAGTATTTT; cdr3_aa: CAWSIGARTTDTQYF
v_call: TRBV4-1; j_call: TRBJ2-3; clone_size: few; d_call: TRBD2; cdr3_nt: TGCGCCAGCAGCCATCCCGGGGGTAGCGGGAAAACAGATACGCAGTATTTT; cdr3_aa: CASSHPGGSGKTDTQYF
v_call: TRBV7-2; j_call: TRBJ2-1; clone_size: few; d_call: .; cdr3_nt: TGTGCCAGCAGCTCCCACACTCGGGTCAGCCCCGAGCAGTTCTTC; cdr3_aa: CASSSHTRVSPEQFF
v_call: TRBV5-1; j_call: TRBJ2-7; clone_size: few; d_call: .; cdr3_nt: TGCGCCAGCAGCTCACTCACCGGAGTGTCCTACGAGCAGTACTTC; cdr3_aa: CASSSLTGVSYEQYF
v_call: TRBV4-1; j_call: TRBJ1-1; clone_size: few; d_call: .; cdr3_nt: TGCGCCAGCAGCCATGGGTGGGGAGGGAACACTGAAGCTTTCTTT; cdr3_aa: CASSHGWGGNTEAFF
v_call: TRBV5-1; j_call: TRBJ2-2; clone_size: few; d_call: TRBD2; cdr3_nt: TGCGCCAGCAGCTTGACTAGCGATCCCGGGGAGCTGTTTTTT; cdr3_aa: CASSLTSDPGELFF
v_call: TRBV18; j_call: TRBJ1-3; clone_size: .; d_call: TRBD1; cdr3_nt: TGTGCCAGCTCACCTTCCAGGGGGCTTGGAAACACCATATATTTT; cdr3_aa: CASSPSRGLGNTIYF
v_call: TRBV5-1; j_call: TRBJ2-3; clone_size: few; d_call: .; cdr3_nt: TGCGCCAGCAGCACGAACAGGGCGGGGGCAGATACGCAGTATTTT; cdr3_aa: CASSTNRAGADTQYF
v_call: TRBV11-2; j_call: TRBJ2-7; clone_size: .; d_call: .; cdr3_nt: TGTGCCAGCAGCGTACGGACAGCCTACGAGCAGTACTTC; cdr3_aa: CASSVRTAYEQYF
v_call: TRBV29-1; j_call: TRBJ1-1; clone_size: few; d_call: .; cdr3_nt: TGCAGCGCCCACCGGGGGATGAACACTGAAGCTTTCTTT; cdr3_aa: CSAHRGMNTEAFF
v_call: TRBV6-5; j_call: TRBJ1-1; clone_size: .; d_call: .; cdr3_nt: TGTGCCAGCAGTTACTCTCTTCTACTGAACACTGAAGCTTTCTTT; cdr3_aa: CASSYSLLLNTEAFF
v_call: TRBV30; j_call: TRBJ1-1; clone_size: .; d_call: .; cdr3_nt: TGTGCCTGGGACAGAGACTTGTACGGCACTGAAGCTTTCTTT; cdr3_aa: CAWDRDLYGTEAFF
v_call: TRBV11-2; j_call: TRBJ2-5; clone_size: few; d_call: .; cdr3_nt: TGTGCCAGCATGACTACACCTAGTTCCCTGCAAGAGACCCAGTACTTC; cdr3_aa: CASMTTPSSLQETQYF
v_call: TRBV2; j_call: TRBJ2-1; clone_size: few; d_call: TRBD2; cdr3_nt: TGTGCCAGCAGCGACAAGCTAGCGGTGGGGGCCTACAATGAGCAGTTCTTC; cdr3_aa: CASSDKLAVGAYNEQFF
v_call: TRBV2; j_call: TRBJ1-5; clone_size: few; d_call: .; cdr3_nt: TGTGCCAGCAGTTCCTCAGGGGCGCAGCGGGGTCAGCCCCAGCATTTT; cdr3_aa: CASSSSGAQRGQPQHF
v_call: TRBV11-2; j_call: TRBJ2-7; clone_size: .; d_call: .; cdr3_nt: TGTGCCAGCAGCTTAGCACTAGGGACCTACGAGCAGTACTTC; cdr3_aa: CASSLALGTYEQYF
v_call: TRBV6-5; j_call: TRBJ1-1; clone_size: few; d_call: TRBD1; cdr3_nt: TGTGCCAGCAGTCGGTTCAGGGGGCCCACTGAAGCTTTCTTT; cdr3_aa: CASSRFRGPTEAFF
v_call: TRBV30; j_call: TRBJ1-1; clone_size: few; d_call: .; cdr3_nt: TGTGCCTGGAGGACTCAAGGTTGGACTGAAGCTTTCTTT; cdr3_aa: CAWRTQGWTEAFF
v_call: TRBV30; j_call: TRBJ2-5; clone_size: few; d_call: .; cdr3_nt: TGTGCCTGGAGTGTAGGGGGCCAAGAGACCCAGTACTTC; cdr3_aa: CAWSVGGQETQYF
v_call: TRBV30; j_call: TRBJ2-1; clone_size: .; d_call: TRBD2; cdr3_nt: TGTGCCTGGATTATGGCGGGAGAAGGTGAGCAGTTCTTC; cdr3_aa: CAWIMAGEGEQFF
v_call: TRBV18; j_call: TRBJ2-6; clone_size: few; d_call: .; cdr3_nt: TGTGCCAGCTCACCAACGGGACAACGCTCTGGGGCCAACGTCCTGACTTTC; cdr3_aa: CASSPTGQRSGANVLTF
v_call: TRBV5-1; j_call: TRBJ1-2; clone_size: few; d_call: TRBD1; cdr3_nt: TGCGCCAGCAGCTTGGGACAGGGAGGTCGTGATGGCTACACCTTC; cdr3_aa: CASSLGQGGRDGYTF
v_call: TRBV18; j_call: TRBJ2-1; clone_size: .; d_call: TRBD2; cdr3_nt: TGTGCCAGCTCACGCGGGACTAGCGGGGGGTCCTACAATGAGCAGTTCTTC; cdr3_aa: CASSRGTSGGSYNEQFF
v_call: TRBV28; j_call: TRBJ2-3; clone_size: few; d_call: TRBD2; cdr3_nt: TGTGCCAGCCGTCCTCGGGGGGAGGGTTCAGATACGCAGTATTTT; cdr3_aa: CASRPRGEGSDTQYF
v_call: TRBV20-1; j_call: TRBJ1-3; clone_size: few; d_call: .; cdr3_nt: TGCAGTGCAAATTATGGAAACACCATATATTTT; cdr3_aa: CSANYGNTIYF
v_call: TRBV15; j_call: TRBJ1-2; clone_size: .; d_call: TRBD1; cdr3_nt: TGTGCCACCAGCAGAAGGGCAGGGACAGGGGTGGGCTACACCTTC; cdr3_aa: CATSRRAGTGVGYTF
v_call: TRBV30; j_call: TRBJ1-1; clone_size: few; d_call: .; cdr3_nt: TGTGCCTGGAGTCCAAGAGGGGGAGACACTGAAGCTTTCTTT; cdr3_aa: CAWSPRGGDTEAFF
v_call: TRBV7-2; j_call: TRBJ2-1; clone_size: few; d_call: .; cdr3_nt: TGTGCCAGCAGCTTAGGCTTGTCCCTGAGGGAGCAGTTCTTC; cdr3_aa: CASSLGLSLREQFF
v_call: TRBV5-4; j_call: TRBJ1-1; clone_size: .; d_call: TRBD1; cdr3_nt: TGTGCCAGCAACCCCATCCGGGGACAGGGCACTGAAGCTTTCTTT; cdr3_aa: CASNPIRGQGTEAFF
v_call: TRBV6-5; j_call: TRBJ2-5; clone_size: .; d_call: .; cdr3_nt: TGTGCCAGCAGGGACGGGGGAGAGACCCAGTACTTC; cdr3_aa: CASRDGGETQYF
v_call: TRBV7-3; j_call: TRBJ2-1; clone_size: few; d_call: TRBD2; cdr3_nt: TGTGCCAGCAGCTTGGCTAGCGGGGGGGTCCCCCTCAATGAGCAGTTCTTC; cdr3_aa: CASSLASGGVPLNEQFF
v_call: TRBV25-1; j_call: TRBJ2-1; clone_size: .; d_call: .; cdr3_nt: TGTGCCAGCAGTGAATGGGGCACCGAGCAGTTCTTC; cdr3_aa: CASSEWGTEQFF
v_call: TRBV6-1; j_call: TRBJ2-5; clone_size: once; d_call: TRBD2; cdr3_nt: TGTGCCAGCCCCCCTAGCGGACTCAGCCAAGAGACCCAGTACTTC; cdr3_aa: CASPPSGLSQETQYF